Shown below are 18 T cell receptor beta chains from a single sample sequenced in a study of PD-L1 blockade in urothelial cancer. The time point here: pretreatment peripheral blood. This table comes from immunoSEQ multiplex PCR, and its TCRdb copy is limited to in-frame clones, with some not included. The repertoire consists of tens of thousands of clones, with approximately 91% occurring once and the leading ten covering 11%. Sequencing was performed on PBMCs, taken around atezolizumab (anti-PD-L1) treatment. These receptors all come from an older woman with urothelial cancer.

The CDR3 sequence is CASSLGAGGTYNEQFF. The CDR3 DNA is TGTGCCAGCAGCTTGGGAGCGGGAGGGACCTACAATGAGCAGTTCTTC. This rearrangement joins TRBV5-8 to TRBJ2-1; 10 nucleotides align to TRBD2. The V gene's germline CDR1 is SGHTS and CDR2 YDEGEE. V gave up 0 bases and J gave up 2 bases; unmatched junction bases: 2. This CDR3 has 16 amino acids. Using reference TRBV5-8 and TRBJ2-1 for the parts outside the CDR3, the full variable domain is EAGVTQSPTHLIKTRGQQATLRCSPISGHTSVYWYQQALGLGLQFLLWYDEGEERNRGNFPPRFSGRQFPNYSSELNVNALELEDSALYLCASSLGAGGTYNEQFFGPGTRLTVL.

The J gene is TRBJ2-7, the V gene TRBV7-9; 8 nucleotides agree with TRBD2. This CDR3 spans 14 amino acids. Looked up from germline, CDR1 is SEHNR and CDR2 is FQNEAQ (reference sequence). V lost 5 bases and J lost 1; bases outside the gene matches: 4. The DNA for the CDR3 is TGTGCCAGCAGCCGGGAGGGGCCTTCCTACGAGCAGTACTTC. This sequence encodes CASSREGPSYEQYF.

This clone was observed once. This chain connects TRBV27 to TRBJ1-1; 8 nucleotides align to TRBD1. V lost 5 bases to trimming and J lost 3 bases; unmatched junction nucleotides: 8. There are 15 residues in the CDR3. Germline lookup yields CDR1 MNHEY and CDR2 SMNVEV (reference sequence). The CDR3 loop is CASSLRQGRYTEAFF. The CDR3 DNA follows: TGTGCCAGCAGTCTCCGACAGGGGCGTTACACTGAAGCTTTCTTT.

The J gene is TRBJ2-1, the V gene TRBV2; 7 bases agree with TRBD1. In germline, CDR1 is SNHLY, CDR2 FYNNEI. With V trimmed by 6 bases and J by 7 bases, 12 bases remained unmatched. The CDR3 is 15 residues long. The CDR3 nucleotides read TGTGCCAGCAGCTCCGACAGGGCACGGGTGAATGAGCAGTTCTTC. Amino acids: CASSSDRARVNEQFF. The whole variable domain, filled in from reference TRBV2 and TRBJ2-1, reads EPEVTQTPSHQVTQMGQEVILRCVPISNHLYFYWYRQILGQKVEFLVSFYNNEISEKSEIFDDQFSVERPDGSNFTLKIRSTKLEDSAMYFCASSSDRARVNEQFFGPGTRLTVL.

This clone was recorded only once. The rearrangement joins TRBV5-1 to TRBJ2-3, with unresolved D. V was trimmed by 1 base and J by 2 bases, leaving 8 bases between them. CDR1 is SGHRS and CDR2 is YFSETQ in the germline V gene. The CDR3 spans 14 residues. The CDR3 sequence is CASSLRVVTDTQYF. The DNA for the CDR3 is TGCGCCAGCAGCTTGAGAGTGGTCACAGATACGCAGTATTTT.

The chain links TRBV10-1 to TRBJ2-1; 13 positions agree with TRBD2. Germline V gene lookup returns CDR1 WNHNN and CDR2 SYGVQD (reference sequence). The CDR3 runs to 16 residues. Losses at the gene ends were 2 bases for V and 6 bases for J; bases not matched to a gene: 4. The CDR3 region has the DNA TGCGCCAGCAGTGAGAGACTAGCGGGAGGATCCAATGAGCAGTTCTTC. It translates to CASSERLAGGSNEQFF.

V usage is TRBV2 and J usage is TRBJ2-3; D uncertain. The CDR3 runs 13 residues. In germline, CDR1 is SNHLY, CDR2 FYNNEI. V was cut by 2 bases and J by 3 bases, with 6 bases left in between. CDR3 in DNA: TGTGCCAGCAGTGAACCATTTACAGATACGCAGTATTTT. It encodes CASSEPFTDTQYF.

J is TRBJ2-7 and V is TRBV6-4; D unclear. Germline-derived CDR1 and CDR2 are MRHNA and SNTAGT. V was shortened by 3 bases and J by 4 bases, with 10 bases between the two germline ends. This CDR3 is built from 13 residues. CDR3 amino acids: CASSEQAGYEQYF. CDR3 DNA: TGTGCCAGCAGTGAGCAGGCTGGATACGAGCAGTACTTC.

Only one count was recorded for this clone. This chain uses TRBV9 with TRBJ2-7; 14 positions match TRBD2. The V and J ends lost 3 bases and 4 bases, in that order; junction bases with no gene match: 6. CDR3 length: 16 residues. In germline, CDR1 is SGDLS, CDR2 YYNGEE. The CDR3 is CASSAGTSGRDYEQYF. The CDR3 DNA sequence: TGTGCCAGCAGCGCCGGGACTAGCGGGAGAGATTACGAGCAGTACTTC.

The rearrangement links TRBV7-9 to TRBJ2-3; D gene unclear. Trimming removed 5 bases from V and 3 bases from J, with 15 bases in between. The CDR3 sequence is 15 residues long. Germline V gene lookup returns CDR1 SEHNR and CDR2 FQNEAQ (reference sequence). CDR3 region: CASSPRGPQTDTQYF. In DNA form, the CDR3 reads TGTGCCAGCAGCCCCCGCGGCCCCCAAACAGATACGCAGTATTTT.

The genes are TRBV5-1 and TRBJ2-7; 14 nucleotides align to TRBD2. The CDR3 sequence is 16 residues long. Trimming removed 4 bases from V and 4 bases from J; junction bases left unmatched: 7. Germline CDR1 SGHRS, CDR2 YFSETQ. CDR3 residues: CASSTTGTSGSYEQYF. The CDR3 coding sequence is TGCGCCAGCAGCACAACCGGGACTAGCGGGAGTTACGAGCAGTACTTC.

This rearrangement joins TRBV5-4 to TRBJ2-3, with TRBD2 identical over 13 bases. V lost 3 bases to trimming and J lost 5 bases; unmatched junction nucleotides: 6. The CDR3 is 16 amino acids. The germline CDR1 and CDR2 sequences are SGHNT and YYREEE (reference sequence). The CDR3 DNA sequence: TGTGCCAGCAGCTCCTACAGACTAGCGGGGGGAGATACGCAGTATTTT. It codes for CASSSYRLAGGDTQYF. The full variable domain, rest sourced from reference TRBV5-4 and TRBJ2-3, is ETGVTQSPTHLIKTRGQQVTLRCSSQSGHNTVSWYQQALGQGPQFIFQYYREEENGRGNFPPRFSGLQFPNYSSELNVNALELDDSALYLCASSSYRLAGGDTQYFGPGTRLTVL.

The chain is built from TRBV7-9 and TRBJ1-2, with 11 bases that match TRBD1. V was clipped by 1 base and J by 8 bases; unmatched bases: 3. Germline V gene lookup returns CDR1 SEHNR and CDR2 FQNEAQ (reference sequence). The CDR3 contains 14 residues. This chain's CDR3 is CASSLVGTGGGYTF. In nucleotides, the CDR3 is TGTGCCAGCAGCTTAGTTGGGACAGGGGGAGGCTACACCTTC. The full variable domain, with the rest looked up from reference TRBV7-9 and TRBJ1-2, is DTGVSQNPRHKITKRGQNVTFRCDPISEHNRLYWYRQTLGQGPEFLTYFQNEAQLEKSRLLSDRFSAERPKGSFSTLEIQRTEQGDSAMYLCASSLVGTGGGYTFGSGTRLTVV.

This chain joins TRBV7-8 and TRBJ2-1; D gene unclear. Looked up from germline, CDR1 is SGHVS and CDR2 is FQNEAQ. This CDR3 has 12 residues. V gave up 6 bases and J gave up 5 bases, with 8 bases separating them. CDR3 loop: CASSYRDNEQFF. The CDR3 coding sequence is TGTGCCAGCAGTTACAGAGACAATGAGCAGTTCTTC.

The chain links TRBV4-1 to TRBJ1-4; D is possibly TRBD1 (6 bases). Trimming shortened V by 3 bases and J by 3 bases, and 14 bases separated the two germline ends. This CDR3 has 16 residues. Germline values: CDR1 MGHRA, CDR2 YSYEKL. This chain's CDR3 is CASSQEGGTSNEKLFF. CDR3 DNA: TGCGCCAGCAGCCAGGAGGGGGGGACATCTAATGAAAAACTGTTTTTT.

J is TRBJ2-7 and V is TRBV5-1, with 8 nucleotides matching TRBD1. Per germline, CDR1 SGHRS and CDR2 YFSETQ. The CDR3 is 15 amino acids. Unmatched junction bases numbered 7, after V lost 0 bases and J lost 5 bases. Here the CDR3 DNA reads TGCGCCAGCAGCTTGGGCCCAGGGGGCGTCCACGAGCAGTACTTC. It specifies CASSLGPGGVHEQYF.

This sequence joins TRBV28 and TRBJ2-7; TRBD1 matches 7 bases. J lost 5 bases, V lost 5 bases, and 12 bases had no gene match. Germline V CDR1 and CDR2: MDHEN, SYDVKM. This CDR3 is built from 15 residues. The CDR3 protein is CASSIIGTVQNEQYF. The CDR3 DNA reads as TGTGCCAGCAGTATAATCGGGACAGTGCAGAACGAGCAGTACTTC.

The chain recombines TRBV28 with TRBJ1-1; D call uncertain. The germline CDR1 and CDR2 sequences are MDHEN and SYDVKM. V lost 0 bases to trimming and J lost 0 bases, with 8 bases between them. The CDR3 length is 15 residues. In DNA, the CDR3 is TGTGCCAGCAGTTTATGGGGCAGTATGAACACTGAAGCTTTCTTT. It codes for CASSLWGSMNTEAFF. The full variable domain, in which reference TRBV28 and TRBJ1-1 provide the parts outside the CDR3, is DVKVTQSSRYLVKRTGEKVFLECVQDMDHENMFWYRQDPGLGLRLIYFSYDVKMKEKGDIPEGYSVSREKKERFSLILESASTNQTSMYLCASSLWGSMNTEAFFGQGTRLTVV.